Listed here is a single T cell receptor beta chain. Its antigen remains unknown. The CDR3 contains 15 residues. In germline, CDR1 is SEHNR, CDR2 FQNEAQ (reference sequence). The V gene lost 6 bases and the J gene lost 0 bases, with 14 bases spanning the gap. A multiplex PCR was run with 60 Vbeta primers and 13 Jbeta primers. As processed by the authors: In a later analysis, around 11 million of some 80 million unique beta chains occurred in at least two donors. Profiling relied on immunoSEQ multiplex PCR, and the TCRdb table lists in-frame clones only, not all of them. Clonal size and the V and J genes are those of that table, whereas D and trimming came from the DNA. The data contain roughly 240,000 clones, roughly 82% of them singletons. This entry comes from a study of cytomegalovirus exposure and HLA in healthy donors. General study findings and limits: Across donors, presence/absence analyses took sequencing depth to be roughly uniform.

The sequencing input was PBMCs. The receptor comes from a woman in her thirties or forties in good health and CMV-seropositive. The chain has TRBV7-9 and TRBJ1-2; D is possibly TRBD1 (6 bases). CDR3 in DNA: TGTGCCAGCAGACTCACAGGGTCCCCTAACTATGGCTACACCTTC. Translation gives CASRLTGSPNYGYTF.